This TCR beta chain was captured by sequencing in a study of blood T cell repertoires in COVID-19. Study at large: The United States, Italy and Spain supplied acute and convalescent COVID-19 samples.

Participant ages covered roughly 18 to 89 years across about two dozen US areas. Two consecutive negative NP/OP PCR tests, clearance, or resolved symptoms defined Cohort 3 recovery. The table came from immunoSEQ multiplex PCR; TCRdb's copy has only in-frame clones and leaves some out. Of about 230,000 clones listed, about 85% are singletons. The germline V gene has CDR1 SGHNT and CDR2 YYREEE (reference sequence). CDR3 size: 15 residues. Trimming stripped 3 bases from V and 3 bases from J, with 15 bases between. This receptor was obtained from a man aged 25-40 years who had recovered from COVID-19. The sequenced sample was PBMCs or T cells enriched from blood (not recorded which). The chain employs TRBV5-4 and TRBJ2-5; possibly TRBD1 for D (7 bases). In DNA form, the CDR3 reads TGTGCCAGCAGCTCCCTGGAGGGGGCGAAAGAGACCCAGTACTTC. Encoded protein: CASSSLEGAKETQYF.